This T cell receptor beta chain comes out of a study of regulatory T cells in long-lasting Graves disease (dated by TCRdb to about 2021). For the wider study: Persistent Graves' disease was defined as antithyroid drug treatment for over 5 years with persistently positive TSH receptor autoantibodies. Persistent Graves' disease patients were compared with newly diagnosed Graves' disease patients by peripheral blood TCR sequencing and RNA sequencing. The study took place in China and was registered as a clinical trial. A total of roughly 35 samples were covered by TCR sequencing, comprising approximately 13 persistent and around 20 newly diagnosed Graves' disease patients. In the clinical cohort, patients with persistent Graves' disease had used antithyroid drugs for an average of about 10.3 years. What the research found in general, with its limitations: A larger number of public clonotypes was shared among persistent patients (approximately 2,600) than among newly diagnosed patients (roughly 980). The study examined only peripheral blood because the primary lesion, thyroid tissue, could not be accessed. Only the TCR beta chain was sequenced and analyzed. Persistent disease showed preferential use of TRBV28, TRBJ1-2 and TRBJ2-5, whereas newly diagnosed disease favored TRBV20-1 and TRBJ2-1. Compared with newly diagnosed patients, patients with persistent Graves' disease had lower TCR Shannon entropy and fewer highly expanded clones, which suggests clonal expansion. The authors noted that the small sample size was a limitation that may lower accuracy.

This clonotype appeared many times. Its antigen remains unidentified. Base qualities are not provided; no much larger clone lies one nucleotide away. Measured from the cysteine to the phenylalanine, the CDR3 is 15 residues long. The entry retains the CDR3 DNA only, 45 bases that are in frame from base 1. CDR1 and CDR2 (MDHEN, SYDVKM) derive from the germline V gene. For this chain, trimming is 3 bases at the V end and 0 bases at the J end, and the number of junction bases without a gene match is 5. The sample's time point label, decoded: persistent/refractory GD, antithyroid drugs over 5 years with positive TRAb. For both TCR sequencing and RNA sequencing, RNA was extracted from PBMCs in TRIzol. The diagnosis of Graves' disease followed American Thyroid Association guidelines. Patients for the study were recruited at an endocrinology department in Xi'an, China. Each patient gave 8.5 to 9.5 milliliters of peripheral blood, collected in an EDTA anticoagulant tube. Ficoll Paque Plus density gradient separation was used to isolate PBMCs, and no further T cell sorting was done. An Agilent 2100 Bioanalyzer and agarose gel were used to assess RNA quality, and a NanoDrop 2000 was used to measure RNA concentration.

The library relied on multiplex PCR. These reads were obtained on an Illumina HiSeq 4000. CDR3 regions were amplified by Arm-PCR with iRepertoire HTBI primers to construct TCR beta libraries. PCR products were gel purified before sequencing. The paper's processing steps were these. Across samples, roughly 60 TRBV and roughly 13 TRBJ segments were identified and used for gene usage analysis of CDR3 amino acid clonotypes. COPE and FqMerger were used to merge the filtered high-quality paired reads into contigs. BLAST was used to align contigs to the IMGT TRBV, TRBD and TRBJ reference genes, and CDR3 was defined following IMGT. Highly expanded clones were defined as clonotypes with a frequency above 0.1%. Shannon entropy was used to measure repertoire diversity, and the Gini coefficient was used to measure V-J evenness. Public clonotypes were defined as clonotypes shared by more than one individual. TCRdb redid the processing of the public reads, applying fastp at Q25 and MiXCR, and retained in-frame beta chains. Identical CDR3 protein sequences are pooled into one entry, listed with their most common genes and DNA. The V and J calls and clone size come from TCRdb's table, not from the authors' own analysis. The table for this sample lists around 400,000 distinct CDR3 sequences; about a quarter of them were counted only once. The top ten constitute approximately 26% of the sample.

The TCR comes from a female donor with Graves disease. This chain joins TRBV28 to TRBJ2-7, with 7 bases in between that match TRBD2. This specimen consisted of peripheral blood mononuclear cells (PBMCs), obtained when the disease was refractory, from a patient treated with antithyroid drugs. CDR3 sequence: CASSFSSGYSYEQYF. The bases are TGTGCCAGCAGTTTTTCTAGCGGATACTCCTACGAGCAGTACTTC.